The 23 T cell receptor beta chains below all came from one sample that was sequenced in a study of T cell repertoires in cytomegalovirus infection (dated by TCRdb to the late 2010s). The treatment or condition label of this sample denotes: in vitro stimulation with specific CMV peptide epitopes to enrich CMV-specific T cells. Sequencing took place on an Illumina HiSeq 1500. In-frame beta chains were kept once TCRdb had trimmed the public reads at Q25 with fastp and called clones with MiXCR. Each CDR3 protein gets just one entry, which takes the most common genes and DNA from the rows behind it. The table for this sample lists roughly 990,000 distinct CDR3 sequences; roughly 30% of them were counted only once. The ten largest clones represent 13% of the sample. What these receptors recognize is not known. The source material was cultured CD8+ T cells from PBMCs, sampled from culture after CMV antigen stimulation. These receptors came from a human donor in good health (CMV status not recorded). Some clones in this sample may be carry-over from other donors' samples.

The CDR3 here is CASSYSRGSEAFF. The CDR3 DNA sequence: TGTGCCAGCAGTTACTCCCGCGGGAGTGAAGCTTTCTTT. This sequence joins TRBV6-5 and TRBJ1-1; D remains unclear. There are 13 residues in the CDR3. From germline, CDR1 is MNHEY and CDR2 SVGAGI. V dropped 0 bases and J dropped 7 bases, with 9 bases sitting between them.

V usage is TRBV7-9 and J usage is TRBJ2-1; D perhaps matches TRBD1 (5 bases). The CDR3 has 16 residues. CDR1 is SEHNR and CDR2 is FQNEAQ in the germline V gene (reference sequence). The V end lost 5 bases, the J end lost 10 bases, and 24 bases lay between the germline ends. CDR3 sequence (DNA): TGTGCCAGCAGCACACTTACAACCCGTTGGGGCAGGGAGCAGTTCTTC. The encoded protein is CASSTLTTRWGREQFF.

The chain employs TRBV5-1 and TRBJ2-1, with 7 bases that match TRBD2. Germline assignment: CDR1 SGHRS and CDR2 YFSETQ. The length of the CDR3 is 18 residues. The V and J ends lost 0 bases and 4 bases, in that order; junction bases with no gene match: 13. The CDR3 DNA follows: TGCGCCAGCAGCTTGGTTCGGGGGGACCTACGGGGATACAATGAGCAGTTCTTC. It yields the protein CASSLVRGDLRGYNEQFF.

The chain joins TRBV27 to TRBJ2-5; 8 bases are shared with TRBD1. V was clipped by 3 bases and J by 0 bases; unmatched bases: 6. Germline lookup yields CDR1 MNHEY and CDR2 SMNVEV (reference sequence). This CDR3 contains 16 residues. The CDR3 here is CASSFRQGMYQETQYF. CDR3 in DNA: TGTGCCAGCAGTTTCCGACAGGGGATGTACCAAGAGACCCAGTACTTC.

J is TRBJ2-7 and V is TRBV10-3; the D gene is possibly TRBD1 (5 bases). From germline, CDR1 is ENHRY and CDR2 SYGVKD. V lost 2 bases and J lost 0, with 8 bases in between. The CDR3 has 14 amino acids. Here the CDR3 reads CAISEAGPSYEQYF. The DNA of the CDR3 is TGTGCCATCAGTGAGGCAGGGCCCTCCTACGAGCAGTACTTC.

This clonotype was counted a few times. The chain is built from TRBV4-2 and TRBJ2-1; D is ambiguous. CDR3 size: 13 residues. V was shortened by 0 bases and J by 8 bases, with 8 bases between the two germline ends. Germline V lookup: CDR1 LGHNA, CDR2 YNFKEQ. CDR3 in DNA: TGTGCCAGCAGCCAAGATACGTGGTATGAGCAGTTCTTC. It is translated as CASSQDTWYEQFF.

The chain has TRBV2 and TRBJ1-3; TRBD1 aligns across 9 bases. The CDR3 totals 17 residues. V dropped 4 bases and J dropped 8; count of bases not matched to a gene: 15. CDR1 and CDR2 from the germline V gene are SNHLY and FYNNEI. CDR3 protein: CASSGRATADRGYTIYF. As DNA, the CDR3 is TGTGCCAGCAGTGGTCGCGCAACGGCAGACAGGGGGTACACCATATATTTT.

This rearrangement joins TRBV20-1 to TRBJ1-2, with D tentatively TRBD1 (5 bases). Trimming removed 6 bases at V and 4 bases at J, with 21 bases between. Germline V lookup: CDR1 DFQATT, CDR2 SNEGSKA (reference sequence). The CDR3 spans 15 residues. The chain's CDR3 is CSALSGDGVIYGYTF. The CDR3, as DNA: TGCAGTGCCCTTAGCGGGGACGGGGTCATCTATGGCTACACCTTC.

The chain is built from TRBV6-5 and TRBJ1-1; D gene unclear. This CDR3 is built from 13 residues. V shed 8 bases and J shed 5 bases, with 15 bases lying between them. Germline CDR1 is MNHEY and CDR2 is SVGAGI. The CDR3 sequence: CASRTGKWTEAFF. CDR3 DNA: TGTGCCAGCCGAACGGGCAAGTGGACTGAAGCTTTCTTT.

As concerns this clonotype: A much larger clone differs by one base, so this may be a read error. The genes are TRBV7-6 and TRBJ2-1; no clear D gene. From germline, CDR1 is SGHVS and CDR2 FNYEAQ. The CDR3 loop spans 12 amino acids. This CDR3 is CASSSDPYGQSF. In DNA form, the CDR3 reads TGTGCCAGCAGCTCCGACCCCTATGGGCAGTCCTTC.

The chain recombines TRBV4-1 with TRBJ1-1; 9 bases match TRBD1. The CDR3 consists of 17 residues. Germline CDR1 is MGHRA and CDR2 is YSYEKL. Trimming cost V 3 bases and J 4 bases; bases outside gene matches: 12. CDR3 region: CASSHTPTGGLITEAFF. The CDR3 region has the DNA TGCGCCAGCAGCCATACCCCCACAGGGGGCTTGATCACTGAAGCTTTCTTT.

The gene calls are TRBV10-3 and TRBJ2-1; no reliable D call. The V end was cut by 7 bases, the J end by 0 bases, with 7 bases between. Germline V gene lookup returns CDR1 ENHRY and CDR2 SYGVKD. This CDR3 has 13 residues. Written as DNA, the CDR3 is TGTGCCATCAAGGTTAGCTCCTACAATGAGCAGTTCTTC. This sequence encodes CAIKVSSYNEQFF.

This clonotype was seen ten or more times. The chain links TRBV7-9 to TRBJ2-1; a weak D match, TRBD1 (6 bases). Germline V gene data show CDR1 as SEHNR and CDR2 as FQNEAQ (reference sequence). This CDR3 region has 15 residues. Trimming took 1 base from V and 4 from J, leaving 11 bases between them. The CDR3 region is CASSLGPGDYNEQFF. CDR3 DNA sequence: TGTGCCAGCAGCTTAGGGCCAGGGGATTACAATGAGCAGTTCTTC. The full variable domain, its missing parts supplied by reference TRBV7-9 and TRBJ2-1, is DTGVSQNPRHKITKRGQNVTFRCDPISEHNRLYWYRQTLGQGPEFLTYFQNEAQLEKSRLLSDRFSAERPKGSFSTLEIQRTEQGDSAMYLCASSLGPGDYNEQFFGPGTRLTVL.

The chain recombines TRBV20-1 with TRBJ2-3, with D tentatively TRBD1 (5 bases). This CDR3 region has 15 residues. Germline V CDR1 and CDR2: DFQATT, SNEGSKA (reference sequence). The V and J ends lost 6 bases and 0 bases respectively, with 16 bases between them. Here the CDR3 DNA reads TGCAGTGCCAAGGGGTCCGCTCCTAGCACAGATACGCAGTATTTT. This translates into CSAKGSAPSTDTQYF.

The CDR3 region has the DNA TGTGCCAGCAGCCCCCCTGTGGAGGGGACAGGGAAACATTATGGCTACACCTTC. This sequence encodes CASSPPVEGTGKHYGYTF. The V and J genes are TRBV7-9 and TRBJ1-2, with 9 bases matching TRBD1. V dropped 5 bases and J dropped 5; count of bases not matched to a gene: 18. Germline CDR1 reads SEHNR; CDR2 reads FQNEAQ (reference sequence). This CDR3 comprises 18 residues.

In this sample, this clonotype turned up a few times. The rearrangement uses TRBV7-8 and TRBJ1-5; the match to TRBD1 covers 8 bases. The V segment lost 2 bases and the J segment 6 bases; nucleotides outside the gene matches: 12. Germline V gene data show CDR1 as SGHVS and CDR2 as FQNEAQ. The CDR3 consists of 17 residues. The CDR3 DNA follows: TGTGCCAGCAGCTTAAGCAACGGACAGGGTTTGTGTCAGCCCCAGCATTTT. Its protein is CASSLSNGQGLCQPQHF.

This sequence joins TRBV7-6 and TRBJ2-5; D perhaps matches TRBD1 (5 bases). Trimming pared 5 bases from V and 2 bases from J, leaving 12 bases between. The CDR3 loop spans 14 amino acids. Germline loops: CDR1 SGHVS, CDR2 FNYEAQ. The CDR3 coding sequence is TGTGCCAGCAGCCCCAGGGCGGAACAAGAGACCCAGTACTTC. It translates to CASSPRAEQETQYF.

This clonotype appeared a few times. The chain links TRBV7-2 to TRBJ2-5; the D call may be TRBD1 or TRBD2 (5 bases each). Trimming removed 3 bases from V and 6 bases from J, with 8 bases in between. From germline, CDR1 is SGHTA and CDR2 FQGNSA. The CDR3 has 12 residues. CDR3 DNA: TGTGCCAGCAGCTTCGGGGCCCAGACCCAGTACTTC. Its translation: CASSFGAQTQYF. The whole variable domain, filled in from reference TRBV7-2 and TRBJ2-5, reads GAGVSQSPSNKVTEKGKDVELRCDPISGHTALYWYRQSLGQGLEFLIYFQGNSAPDKSGLPSDRFSAERTGGSVSTLTIQRTQQEDSAVYLCASSFGAQTQYFGPGTRLLVL.

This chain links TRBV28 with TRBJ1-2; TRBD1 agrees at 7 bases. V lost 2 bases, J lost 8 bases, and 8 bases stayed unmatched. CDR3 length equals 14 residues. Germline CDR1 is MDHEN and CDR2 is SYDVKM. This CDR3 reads CASSLIEGAEGYTF. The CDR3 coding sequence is TGTGCCAGCAGTTTAATTGAGGGGGCGGAGGGCTACACCTTC.

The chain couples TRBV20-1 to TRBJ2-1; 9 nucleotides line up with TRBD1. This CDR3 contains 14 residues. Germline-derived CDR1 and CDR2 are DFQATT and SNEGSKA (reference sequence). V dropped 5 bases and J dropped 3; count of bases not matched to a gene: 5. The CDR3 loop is CSAPPGQGYNEQFF. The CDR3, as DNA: TGCAGTGCTCCGCCGGGACAGGGCTACAATGAGCAGTTCTTC.

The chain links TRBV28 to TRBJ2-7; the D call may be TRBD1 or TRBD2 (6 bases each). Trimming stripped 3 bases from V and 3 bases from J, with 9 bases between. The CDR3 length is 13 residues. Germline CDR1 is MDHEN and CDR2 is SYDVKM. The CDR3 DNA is TGTGCCAGCAGTTTCGAGGGGGGCTACGAGCAGTACGTC. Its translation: CASSFEGGYEQYV.

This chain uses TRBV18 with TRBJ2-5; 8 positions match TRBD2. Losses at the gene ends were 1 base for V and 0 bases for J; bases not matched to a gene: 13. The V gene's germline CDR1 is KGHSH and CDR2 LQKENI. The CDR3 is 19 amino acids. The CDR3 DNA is TGTGCCAGCTCACCACTCCTAGGGGGTCAGCGGGGGAACCAAGAGACCCAGTACTTC. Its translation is CASSPLLGGQRGNQETQYF.

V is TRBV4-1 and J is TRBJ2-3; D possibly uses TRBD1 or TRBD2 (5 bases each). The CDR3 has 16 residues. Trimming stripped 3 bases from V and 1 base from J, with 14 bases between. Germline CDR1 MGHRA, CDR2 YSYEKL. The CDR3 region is CASSQIPGPRTDTQYF. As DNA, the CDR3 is TGCGCCAGCAGCCAGATCCCGGGACCTCGCACAGATACGCAGTATTTT.